The clone carrying this T cell receptor beta chain was seen a handful of times. The sample comes from a study of cytomegalovirus exposure and HLA in healthy donors. Trimming shortened V by 3 bases and J by 3 bases, and 6 bases separated the two germline ends. Germline V gene sequence: CDR1 GTSNPN, CDR2 SVGIG (reference sequence). This CDR3 spans 12 amino acids. Primers: 60 Vbeta forward and 13 Jbeta reverse. The method was immunoSEQ multiplex PCR; TCRdb's version includes in-frame clones alone and lacks a portion of them. The repertoire has approximately 110,000 clones, more than 75% of them found once; the top ten carry about 13%.

The V gene is TRBV30, the J gene TRBJ2-1, with D possibly TRBD2 on 5 matching bases. The sequence was collected from a woman aged 55-75 years in good health and CMV-seropositive. Specimen: PBMCs. In DNA, the CDR3 is TGTGCCTGGAGCGGGGTCTACAATGAGCAGTTCTTC. Its protein is CAWSGVYNEQFF. Full variable domain (outside the CDR3, taken from reference TRBV30 and TRBJ2-1): SQTIHQWPATLVQPVGSPLSLECTVEGTSNPNLYWYRQAAGRGLQLLFYSVGIGQISSEVPQNLSASRPQDRQFILSSKKLLLSDSGFYLCAWSGVYNEQFFGPGTRLTVL.